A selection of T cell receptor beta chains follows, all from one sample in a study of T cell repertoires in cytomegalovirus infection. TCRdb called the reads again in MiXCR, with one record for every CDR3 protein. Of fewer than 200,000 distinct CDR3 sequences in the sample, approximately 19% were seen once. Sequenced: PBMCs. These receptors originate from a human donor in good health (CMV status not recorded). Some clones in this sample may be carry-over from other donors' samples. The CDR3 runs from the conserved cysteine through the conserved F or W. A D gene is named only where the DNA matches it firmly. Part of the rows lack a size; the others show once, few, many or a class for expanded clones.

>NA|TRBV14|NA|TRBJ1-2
CASSPPSRLASGYTF
TGTGCCAGCAGCCCCCCCTCTCGGTTAGCCTCTGGCTACACCTTC
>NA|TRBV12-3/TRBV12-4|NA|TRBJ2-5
CASRGETQYF
TGTGCCAGCAGGGGGGAGACCCAGTACTTC
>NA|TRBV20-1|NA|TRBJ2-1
CSAPAPAYSYNEQFF
TGCAGTGCCCCGGCCCCCGCCTACTCCTACAATGAGCAGTTCTTC
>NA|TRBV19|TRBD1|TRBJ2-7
CASSTDRGTYEQYF
TGTGCCAGTAGCACGGACAGGGGTACCTACGAGCAGTACTTC
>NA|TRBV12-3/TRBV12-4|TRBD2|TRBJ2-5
CASSLRGVKETQYF
TGTGCCAGCAGTCTGCGGGGGGTCAAAGAGACCCAGTACTTC
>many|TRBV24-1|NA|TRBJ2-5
CATSEPGHPQETQYF
TGTGCCACCAGTGAGCCGGGACACCCTCAAGAGACCCAGTACTTC
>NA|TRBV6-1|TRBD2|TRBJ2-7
CASSRSLAGASYEQYF
TGTGCCAGCAGTCGATCTCTAGCGGGAGCGAGCTACGAGCAGTACTTC
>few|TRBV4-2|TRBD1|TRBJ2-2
CASSQETGGRTGELFF
TGTGCCAGCAGCCAAGAGACAGGGGGCCGGACCGGGGAGCTGTTTTTT
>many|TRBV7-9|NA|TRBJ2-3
CASSYSGQGGEKHTQYF
TGTGCCAGCAGCTACTCGGGTCAGGGGGGTGAGAAACATACGCAGTATTTT
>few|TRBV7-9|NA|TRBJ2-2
CASSSSAQAITGELFF
TGTGCCAGCAGCTCCTCGGCGCAGGCGATCACCGGGGAGCTGTTTTTT
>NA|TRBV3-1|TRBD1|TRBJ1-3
CASSPKGASGNTIYF
TGTGCCAGCAGCCCAAAGGGGGCATCTGGAAACACCATATATTTT
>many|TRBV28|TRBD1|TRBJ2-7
CASSPGQGRPYEQYF
TGTGCCAGCAGTCCGGGACAGGGCCGTCCCTACGAGCAGTACTTC
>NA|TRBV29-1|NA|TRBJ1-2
CSAQPTPRGGYTF
TGCAGCGCTCAACCAACTCCCAGGGGCGGCTACACCTTC
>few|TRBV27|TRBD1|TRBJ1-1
CASSPKQGNANTEAFF
TGTGCCAGCAGTCCTAAACAGGGGAATGCGAACACTGAAGCTTTCTTT
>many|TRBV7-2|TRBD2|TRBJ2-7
CASSLLGTSGRLIYEQYF
TGTGCCAGCAGCTTACTAGGGACTAGCGGGAGGTTAATCTACGAGCAGTACTTC
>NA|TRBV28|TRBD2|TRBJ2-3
CASSPTLAGGRIGADTQYF
TGTGCCAGCAGTCCGACACTAGCGGGGGGCCGTATCGGGGCAGATACGCAGTATTTT
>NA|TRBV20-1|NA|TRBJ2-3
CSARGRKRGTDTQYF
TGCAGTGCTAGAGGGAGGAAGCGCGGGACAGATACGCAGTATTTT
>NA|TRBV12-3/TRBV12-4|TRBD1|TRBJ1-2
CASSLDRGSRGYTF
TGTGCCAGCAGTTTGGACAGGGGCTCTCGGGGCTACACCTTC
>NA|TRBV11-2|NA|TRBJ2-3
CASSPRGPDTPYF
TGTGCCAGCAGCCCCCGTGGGCCAGATACGCCTTATTTT
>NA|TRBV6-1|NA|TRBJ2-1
CASSSGSRGWGEQFF
TGTGCCAGCAGCTCCGGGAGCCGAGGATGGGGAGAGCAGTTCTTC
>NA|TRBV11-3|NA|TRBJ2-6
CASSLDMASLSANVLTF
TGTGCCAGCAGCTTAGATATGGCCTCTCTGTCGGCCAACGTCCTGACTTTC
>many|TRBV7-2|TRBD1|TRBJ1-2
CASRRSQGAYGYTF
TGTGCCAGCCGGAGGTCGCAGGGGGCGTATGGCTACACCTTC
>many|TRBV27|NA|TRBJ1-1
CASSLRGMNTEAFF
TGTGCCAGCAGTTTACGCGGCATGAACACTGAAGCTTTCTTT
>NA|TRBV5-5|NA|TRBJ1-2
CASSLSTNYGYTF
TGTGCCAGCAGCTTGTCGACCAACTATGGCTACACCTTC
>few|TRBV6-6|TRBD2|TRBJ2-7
CASQTSGTYEQYF
TGTGCCTCACAGACTAGCGGTACCTACGAGCAGTACTTC
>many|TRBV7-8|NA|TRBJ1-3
CASSLFSGSGNTIYF
TGTGCCAGCAGCTTATTTAGCGGCTCTGGAAACACCATATATTTT
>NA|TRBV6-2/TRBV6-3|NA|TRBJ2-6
CASITGGSGANVLTF
TGTGCCAGCATCACAGGAGGGTCTGGGGCCAACGTCCTGACTTTC
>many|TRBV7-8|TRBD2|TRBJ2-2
CASSLLLAGRGGVTGELFF
TGTGCCAGCAGCTTACTTCTAGCGGGAAGGGGTGGCGTCACCGGGGAGCTGTTTTTT
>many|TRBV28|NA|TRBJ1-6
CASGRGAGSPLHF
TGTGCCAGCGGCCGAGGGGCCGGTTCACCCCTCCACTTT
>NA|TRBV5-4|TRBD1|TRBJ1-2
CASSLVGTDSTF
TGTGCCAGCAGCTTGGTTGGGACAGACTCCACCTTC
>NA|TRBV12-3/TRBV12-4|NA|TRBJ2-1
CASSSRVFSYNEQFF
TGTGCCAGCAGTTCCCGTGTTTTCTCCTACAATGAGCAGTTCTTC
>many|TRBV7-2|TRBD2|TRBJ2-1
CASSPSGTSEYNEQFF
TGTGCCAGCAGCCCCTCCGGGACTAGCGAGTACAATGAGCAGTTCTTC
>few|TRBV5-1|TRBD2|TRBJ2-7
CASSLAGTSHASSYEQYF
TGCGCCAGCAGCTTGGCCGGGACTAGCCATGCAAGCTCCTACGAGCAGTACTTC
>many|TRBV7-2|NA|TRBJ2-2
CASSSGGSNTGELFF
TGTGCCAGCAGCTCCGGGGGATCGAACACCGGGGAGCTGTTTTTT
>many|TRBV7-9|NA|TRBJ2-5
CASSSPKKGQETQYF
TGTGCCAGCAGCTCGCCCAAAAAGGGACAAGAGACCCAGTACTTC
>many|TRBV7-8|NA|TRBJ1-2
CASSPSDRSNYGYTF
TGTGCCAGCAGCCCGAGCGACAGATCTAACTATGGCTACACCTTC
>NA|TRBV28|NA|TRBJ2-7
CASNERGSEQYF
TGTGCCAGCAACGAACGGGGCTCCGAGCAGTACTTC
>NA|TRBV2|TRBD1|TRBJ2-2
CASSGDSNTGELFF
TGTGCCAGCAGTGGGGACAGCAACACCGGGGAGCTGTTTTTT
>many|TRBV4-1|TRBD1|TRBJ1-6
CASSRTGTGDNSPLHF
TGCGCCAGCAGCCGAACCGGGACAGGGGACAATTCACCCCTCCACTTT
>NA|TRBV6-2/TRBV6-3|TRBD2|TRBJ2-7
CASSSLAGEVNEQYF
TGTGCCAGCAGTTCTCTAGCGGGAGAAGTCAACGAGCAGTACTTC
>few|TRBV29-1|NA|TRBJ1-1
CSVVRGGVNTEAFF
TGCAGCGTTGTACGGGGAGGGGTGAACACTGAAGCTTTCTTT
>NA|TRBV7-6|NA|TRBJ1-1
CASSLGGAGMNTEAFF
TGTGCCAGCAGCTTAGGGGGGGCGGGTATGAACACTGAAGCTTTCTTT
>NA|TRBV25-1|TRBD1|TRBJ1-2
CASSEYPDPPRDRGYGYTF
TGTGCCAGCAGTGAATACCCGGACCCCCCTCGGGACAGGGGGTATGGCTACACCTTC
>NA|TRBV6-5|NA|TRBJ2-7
CASSSFQQGGKEQYF
TGTGCCAGCAGTTCCTTCCAACAGGGGGGGAAGGAGCAGTACTTC
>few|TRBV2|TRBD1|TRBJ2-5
CASTDMPGQGKTQYF
TGTGCCAGCACCGACATGCCGGGACAGGGGAAGACCCAGTACTTC
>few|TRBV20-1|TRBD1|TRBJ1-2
CSASPEDRGESYGYTF
TGCAGTGCTAGCCCCGAGGACAGGGGGGAGAGTTATGGCTACACCTTC
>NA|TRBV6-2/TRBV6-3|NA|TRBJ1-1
CASSYSVHRGNTEAFF
TGTGCCAGCAGTTACTCGGTCCATCGGGGGAACACTGAAGCTTTCTTT
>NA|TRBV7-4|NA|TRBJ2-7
CASQQGSYEQYF
TGTGCCAGCCAGCAGGGTTCCTACGAGCAGTACTTC
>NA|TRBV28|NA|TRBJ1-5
CASSVENQPQHF
TGTGCCAGCAGTGTCGAAAATCAGCCCCAGCATTTT
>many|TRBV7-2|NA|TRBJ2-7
CASSLAGSGPYEQYF
TGTGCCAGCAGCTTAGCGGGTTCAGGACCGTACGAGCAGTACTTC
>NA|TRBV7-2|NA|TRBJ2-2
CASSSRWGDLNTGELFF
TGTGCCAGCAGCTCCCGGTGGGGGGATTTGAACACCGGGGAGCTGTTTTTT
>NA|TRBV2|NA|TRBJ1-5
CASRAAWGLNNQPQHF
TGTGCCAGCAGGGCCGCGTGGGGGCTTAACAATCAGCCCCAGCATTTT
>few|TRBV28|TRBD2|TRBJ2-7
CASSAPSGGTEQYF
TGTGCCAGCAGTGCACCGAGCGGGGGAACGGAGCAGTACTTC